This T cell receptor beta chain is from a study of regulatory T cells in long-lasting Graves disease. Study-level results: Possibly, too few samples lowered accuracy.

V shed 2 bases and J shed 7 bases, with 12 bases lying between them. Germline CDR1 reads GTSNPN; CDR2 reads SVGIG (reference sequence). There are 13 residues in the CDR3. This clonotype was counted ten times or more. What it recognizes is unknown. Time point described: newly diagnosed GD, antithyroid drugs for less than 3 months. Isolated PBMC RNA provided the starting material for the TCR library. Patients were from an endocrinology department in Xi'an, China. To make TCR beta libraries, researchers used iRepertoire HTBI primers and Arm-PCR of CDR3 regions. Authors' processing steps: Identification across samples found 62 TRBV and 15 or so TRBJ segments. TCRdb reanalysed the multiplex PCR reads using MiXCR and keeps one entry per CDR3 protein. The V and J calls reflect TCRdb's pipeline rather than the authors' work. Among over 500,000 distinct CDR3 sequences listed, about 16% were seen once. Another study also made use of these data, one on T cells in Graves' hyperthyroidism and ophthalmopathy.

Sample: peripheral blood mononuclear cells (PBMCs), taken at new diagnosis, from a patient treated with antithyroid drugs. This chain connects TRBV30 to TRBJ1-5, with unresolved D. This sequence originates from a man aged 18 to 29 with Graves disease. In DNA form, the CDR3 reads TGTGCCTGGAGTTTAAACGCCTGGCAGCCCCAGCATTTT. This translates into CAWSLNAWQPQHF.